The clone carrying this T cell receptor beta chain has only a few counts. What it binds is unknown. All donors were Caucasian adults living in Nashville, Tennessee. The data originate from a study of shared clonotypes between healthy human individuals. Study-level results: Apart from blood, nothing was sampled; tissue repertoires likely differ. A small donor pool kept down the genetic and exposure-history diversity that was represented.

The method was immunoSEQ multiplex PCR; TCRdb's version includes in-frame clones alone and lacks a portion of them. This sample has about 1 million clones, with approximately 72% found just once. The receptor comes from a man aged 18 to 29 in good health. The source material was memory CD4+ T cells sorted from blood. Stated subset: CD45RA-negative fraction.

The CDR3 DNA follows: TGTGCCAGCAGTGAGCAGGGGGCCAACACTGAAGCTTTCTTT. It is translated as CASSEQGANTEAFF. The gene calls are TRBV6-4 and TRBJ1-1, with 8 nucleotides matching TRBD1. The length of the CDR3 is 14 residues. CDR1 and CDR2 from the germline V gene are MRHNA and SNTAGT. The V gene end was trimmed by 3 bases and the J gene end by 2 bases; junction bases not matched to a gene: 2.